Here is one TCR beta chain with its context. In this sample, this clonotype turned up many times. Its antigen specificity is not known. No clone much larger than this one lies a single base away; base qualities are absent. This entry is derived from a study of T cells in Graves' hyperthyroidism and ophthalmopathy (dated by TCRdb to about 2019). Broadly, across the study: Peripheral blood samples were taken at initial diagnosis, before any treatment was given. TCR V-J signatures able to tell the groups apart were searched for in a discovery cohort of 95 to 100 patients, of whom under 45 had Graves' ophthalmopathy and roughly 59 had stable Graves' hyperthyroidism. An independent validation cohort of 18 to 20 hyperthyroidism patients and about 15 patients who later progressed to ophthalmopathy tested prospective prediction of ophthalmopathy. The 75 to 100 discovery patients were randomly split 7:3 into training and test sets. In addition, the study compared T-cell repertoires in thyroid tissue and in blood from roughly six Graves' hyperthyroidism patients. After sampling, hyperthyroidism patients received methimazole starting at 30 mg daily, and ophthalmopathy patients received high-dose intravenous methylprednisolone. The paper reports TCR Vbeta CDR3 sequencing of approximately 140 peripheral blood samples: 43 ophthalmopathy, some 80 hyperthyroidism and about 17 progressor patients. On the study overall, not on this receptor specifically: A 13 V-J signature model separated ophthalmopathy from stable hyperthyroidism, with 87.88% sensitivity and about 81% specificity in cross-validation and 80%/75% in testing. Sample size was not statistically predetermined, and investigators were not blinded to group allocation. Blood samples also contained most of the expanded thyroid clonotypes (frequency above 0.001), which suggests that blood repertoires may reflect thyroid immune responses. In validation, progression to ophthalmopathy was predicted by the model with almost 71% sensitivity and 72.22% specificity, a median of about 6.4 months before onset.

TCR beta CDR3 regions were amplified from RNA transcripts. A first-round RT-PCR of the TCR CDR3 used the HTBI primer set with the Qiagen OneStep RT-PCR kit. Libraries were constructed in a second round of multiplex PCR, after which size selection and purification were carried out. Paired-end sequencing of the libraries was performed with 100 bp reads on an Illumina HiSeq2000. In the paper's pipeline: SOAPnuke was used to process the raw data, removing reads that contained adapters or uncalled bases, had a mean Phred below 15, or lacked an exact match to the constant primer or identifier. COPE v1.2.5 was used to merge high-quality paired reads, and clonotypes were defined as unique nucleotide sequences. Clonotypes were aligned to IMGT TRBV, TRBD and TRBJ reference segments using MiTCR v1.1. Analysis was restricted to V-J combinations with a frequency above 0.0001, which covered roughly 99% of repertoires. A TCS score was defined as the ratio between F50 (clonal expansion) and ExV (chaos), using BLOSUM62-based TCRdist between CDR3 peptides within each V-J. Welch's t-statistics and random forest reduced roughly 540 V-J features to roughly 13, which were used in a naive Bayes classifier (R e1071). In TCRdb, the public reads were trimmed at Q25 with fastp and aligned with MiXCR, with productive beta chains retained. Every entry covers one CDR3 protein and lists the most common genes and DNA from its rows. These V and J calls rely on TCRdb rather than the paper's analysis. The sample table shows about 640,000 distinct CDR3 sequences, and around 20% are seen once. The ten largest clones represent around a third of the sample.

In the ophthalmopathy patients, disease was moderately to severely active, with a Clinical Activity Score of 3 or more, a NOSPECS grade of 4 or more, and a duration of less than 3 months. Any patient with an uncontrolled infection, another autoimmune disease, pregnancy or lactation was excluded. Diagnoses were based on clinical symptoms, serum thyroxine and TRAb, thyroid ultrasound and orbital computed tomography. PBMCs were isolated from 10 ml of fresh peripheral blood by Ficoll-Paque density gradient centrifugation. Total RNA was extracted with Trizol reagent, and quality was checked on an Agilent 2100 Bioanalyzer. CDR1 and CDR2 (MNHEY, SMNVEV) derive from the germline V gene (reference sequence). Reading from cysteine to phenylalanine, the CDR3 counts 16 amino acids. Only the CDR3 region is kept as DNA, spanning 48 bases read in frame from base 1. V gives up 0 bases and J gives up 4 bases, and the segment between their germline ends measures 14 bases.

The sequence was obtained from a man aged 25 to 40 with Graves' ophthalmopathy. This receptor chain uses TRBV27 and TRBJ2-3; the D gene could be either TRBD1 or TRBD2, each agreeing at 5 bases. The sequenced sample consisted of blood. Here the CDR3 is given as CASSLSRGRVADTQYF. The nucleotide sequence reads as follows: TGTGCCAGCAGTTTATCGAGGGGCAGGGTGGCAGATACGCAGTATTTT.